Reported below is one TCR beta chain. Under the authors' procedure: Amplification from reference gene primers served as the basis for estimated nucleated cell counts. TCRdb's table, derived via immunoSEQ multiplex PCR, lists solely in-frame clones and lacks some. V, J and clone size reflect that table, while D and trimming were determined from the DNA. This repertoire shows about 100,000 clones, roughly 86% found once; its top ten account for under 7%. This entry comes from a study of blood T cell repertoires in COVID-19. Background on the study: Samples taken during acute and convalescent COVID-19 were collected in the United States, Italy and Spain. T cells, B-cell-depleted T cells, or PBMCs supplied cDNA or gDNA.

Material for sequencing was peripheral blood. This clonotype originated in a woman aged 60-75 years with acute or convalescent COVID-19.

In nucleotides, the CDR3 is TGTGCCAGTAGTCCTCAAGACATTTCCTACGAGCAGTACTTC. Residues: CASSPQDISYEQYF. The rearrangement joins TRBV19 to TRBJ2-7; the D is unclear. The V end was cut by 5 bases, the J end by 1 base, with 12 bases between. Germline V lookup: CDR1 LNHDA, CDR2 SQIVND (reference sequence). The CDR3 contains 14 residues.